A single sample gave rise to the 28 T cell receptor beta chains below, sequenced in a study of CD4+ T cells in melanoma. Sequencing was performed with immunoSEQ multiplex PCR; in TCRdb, only in-frame clones are kept and a portion is missing. The repertoire has some 15,000 clones, 65% to 85% of them found once; the top ten carry approximately 6%. The sample taken for sequencing was cells from a culture (not recorded whether cultured in vitro). The receptors originated from a human donor with melanoma.

This clone has just a few counts. The V gene is TRBV5-5, the J gene TRBJ1-2; D gene unclear. V lost 2 bases and J lost 8, with 16 bases in between. The CDR3 extends over 14 amino acids. CDR1 is SGHKS, CDR2 YYEKEE, per germline (reference sequence). The CDR3 protein is CASSFDPVSSGYTF. The DNA of the CDR3 is TGTGCCAGCAGCTTTGATCCGGTTTCGAGCGGCTACACCTTC.

The CDR3, as DNA: TGTGCCAGCAGATACGATTGGGGGCAGGCTAACTATGGCTACACCTTC. Residues: CASRYDWGQANYGYTF. This rearrangement joins TRBV6-5 to TRBJ1-2; tentative D call: TRBD1 (6 bases). CDR3 size: 16 residues. Per germline, CDR1 MNHEY and CDR2 SVGAGI. Trimming left V 6 bases short and J 0 bases short, with 17 bases between.

This clone is classed as medium-sized (0.01 to 0.1%). The V gene is TRBV7-9, the J gene TRBJ1-2; a possible D gene is TRBD1 (6 bases). Germline assignment: CDR1 SEHNR and CDR2 FQNEAQ (reference sequence). Trimming shortened V by 4 bases and J by 0 bases, and 18 bases separated the two germline ends. The CDR3 runs 17 residues. The CDR3: CASSSNRVAGTNYGYTF. The CDR3 region has the DNA TGTGCCAGCAGCTCGAACAGGGTGGCGGGAACTAACTATGGCTACACCTTC.

By sample fraction, this clone is medium-sized. The CDR3 protein is CASKVLGAAGELFF. The CDR3 DNA sequence: TGTGCCAGCAAGGTCTTGGGGGCAGCCGGGGAGCTGTTTTTT. The chain carries TRBV2 and TRBJ2-2, with D possibly TRBD1 on 6 matching bases. Germline-derived CDR1 and CDR2 are SNHLY and FYNNEI. The V gene lost 7 bases and the J gene lost 6 bases, with 15 bases spanning the gap. The CDR3 is 14 residues long.

The chain uses TRBV5-1 and TRBJ1-6, with 10 bases that match TRBD1. CDR1 and CDR2 from the germline V gene are SGHRS and YFSETQ. This CDR3 has 14 amino acids. The junction had 2 bases not matched to a gene; V was cut back by 3 bases and J by 8 bases. CDR3 sequence reads: CASSSGTGDSPLHF. In DNA form, the CDR3 reads TGCGCCAGCAGCTCCGGGACAGGGGATTCACCCCTCCACTTT.

The chain carries TRBV30 and TRBJ2-7, with a weak D call TRBD2 (6 bases). The CDR3 has 14 residues. Germline lookup yields CDR1 GTSNPN and CDR2 SVGIG (reference sequence). Trimming left V 3 bases short and J 5 bases short, with 17 bases between. The DNA of the CDR3 is TGTGCCTGGAGGATCGGGAGAGGGATCGACGAGCAGTACTTC. It translates to CAWRIGRGIDEQYF.

The chain joins TRBV4-2 to TRBJ1-1; no clear D gene. Germline-derived CDR1 and CDR2 are LGHNA and YNFKEQ. Trimming removed 0 bases at V and 1 base at J, with 12 bases between. CDR3 size: 16 residues. CDR3 loop: CASSQDGGGTNTEAFF. The CDR3 bases are TGTGCCAGCAGCCAAGATGGCGGCGGAACGAACACTGAAGCTTTCTTT.

The chain links TRBV27 to TRBJ2-7, with D possibly matching TRBD1 (6 bases). CDR1 is MNHEY, CDR2 SMNVEV, per germline (reference sequence). The CDR3 totals 15 residues. V shed 3 bases and J shed 4 bases, with 16 bases lying between them. The chain's CDR3 is CASSFRGGQGYEQYF. The CDR3 DNA reads as TGTGCCAGCAGTTTTAGAGGGGGTCAGGGGTACGAGCAGTACTTC.

The chain has TRBV5-1 and TRBJ1-5; D gene unclear. CDR1 SGHRS and CDR2 YFSETQ come from the germline V gene. This CDR3 comprises 13 residues. V was trimmed by 1 base and J by 3 bases, leaving 5 bases between them. CDR3 region: CASSLQVNQPQHF. CDR3 bases: TGCGCCAGCAGCTTGCAGGTCAATCAGCCCCAGCATTTT. The entire variable domain, with the rest obtained from reference TRBV5-1 and TRBJ1-5, is as follows: KAGVTQTPRYLIKTRGQQVTLSCSPISGHRSVSWYQQTPGQGLQFLFEYFSETQRNKGNFPGRFSGRQFSNSRSEMNVSTLELGDSALYLCASSLQVNQPQHFGDGTRLSIL.

This sequence joins TRBV7-9 and TRBJ1-2, with 8 nucleotides matching TRBD1. Germline lookup yields CDR1 SEHNR and CDR2 FQNEAQ (reference sequence). The CDR3 sequence is 15 residues long. V was pared by 4 bases and J by 0 bases, with 4 bases of the junction left unmatched. The CDR3 DNA reads TGTGCCAGCAGCTGGACAGGGAATGCTAACTATGGCTACACCTTC. Amino acids: CASSWTGNANYGYTF.

The chain links TRBV4-1 to TRBJ1-2; D call uncertain. Germline V gene sequence: CDR1 MGHRA, CDR2 YSYEKL. The CDR3 is 14 residues long. The germline V and J ends were trimmed by 1 base and 4 bases, with 10 bases remaining between them. The CDR3: CASSQAFLAYGYTF. CDR3 nucleotides: TGCGCCAGCAGCCAAGCCTTCCTTGCCTATGGCTACACCTTC.

The chain has TRBV6-5 and TRBJ1-3; D not resolved. V shed 3 bases and J shed 4 bases, with 10 bases lying between them. The CDR3 totals 14 residues. CDR1 and CDR2 from the germline V gene are MNHEY and SVGAGI. The CDR3: CASSYSDTGNTIYF. The CDR3 coding sequence is TGTGCCAGCAGTTATTCCGACACAGGAAACACCATATATTTT.

The gene calls are TRBV2 and TRBJ2-1; D is perhaps TRBD2 (6 bases). Trimming stripped 4 bases from V and 3 bases from J, with 13 bases between. Germline CDR1 reads SNHLY; CDR2 reads FYNNEI. The CDR3 runs to 15 residues. The CDR3 bases are TGTGCCAGCAGTGTGGGCGGGGAAAGCTACAATGAGCAGTTCTTC. Protein sequence: CASSVGGESYNEQFF.

The rearrangement joins TRBV19 to TRBJ2-4; possible D gene TRBD1, 7 bases. Trimming stripped 9 bases from V and 2 bases from J, with 20 bases between. The CDR3 length is 16 residues. The germline gives CDR1 LNHDA, CDR2 SQIVND (reference sequence). The CDR3, as DNA: TGTGCCAGCATGGCAGGGGGGACGGGTTCCAAAAACATTCAGTACTTC. It specifies CASMAGGTGSKNIQYF.

This clone is a singleton in its sample. The rearrangement joins TRBV7-2 to TRBJ1-6; 8 bases match TRBD1. V lost 3 bases to trimming and J lost 13 bases; unmatched junction nucleotides: 5. This CDR3 is built from 13 residues. Germline V gene lookup returns CDR1 SGHTA and CDR2 FQGNSA. CDR3 bases: TGTGCCAGCAGCTTTAGGACAGGGAGGCCCCTCCACTTT. It translates to CASSFRTGRPLHF.

The rearrangement uses TRBV18 and TRBJ2-5; TRBD1 is a possible D gene (7 bases). Germline V gene lookup returns CDR1 KGHSH and CDR2 LQKENI. Trimming shortened V by 3 bases and J by 1 base, and 18 bases separated the two germline ends. CDR3 size: 17 residues. The CDR3: CASSPPRGEGPQETQYF. DNA of the CDR3: TGTGCCAGCTCACCTCCCAGGGGGGAAGGGCCCCAAGAGACCCAGTACTTC. The full variable domain, completed using reference TRBV18 and TRBJ2-5, is NAGVMQNPRHLVRRRGQEARLRCSPMKGHSHVYWYRQLPEEGLKFMVYLQKENIIDESGMPKERFSAEFPKEGPSILRIQQVVRGDSAAYFCASSPPRGEGPQETQYFGPGTRLLVL.

V gene TRBV5-1 combines with J gene TRBJ2-2; D call uncertain. CDR1 is SGHRS, CDR2 YFSETQ, per germline. The CDR3 totals 13 residues. Trimming left V 3 bases short and J 7 bases short, with 10 bases between. The chain's CDR3 is CASSSKGRGELFF. The CDR3 bases are TGCGCCAGCAGCTCAAAAGGACGCGGGGAGCTGTTTTTT.

The chain uses TRBV29-1 and TRBJ1-1; D remains ambiguous. Germline CDR1 SQVTM, CDR2 ANQGSEA. This CDR3 contains 12 residues. Trimming pared 7 bases from V and 1 base from J, leaving 10 bases between. CDR3 in DNA: TGCAGCGAGAGACGGAGGAACACTGAAGCTTTCTTT. Protein: CSERRRNTEAFF.

The chain joins TRBV19 to TRBJ1-1; D remains ambiguous. The CDR3 has 18 amino acids. CDR1 LNHDA and CDR2 SQIVND come from the germline V gene (reference sequence). V gave up 5 bases and J gave up 0 bases, with 22 bases separating them. The CDR3 loop reads CASSPLKRYGPLNTEAFF. CDR3 coding DNA: TGTGCCAGTAGTCCCCTAAAAAGATACGGGCCTTTGAACACTGAAGCTTTCTTT.

V gene TRBV7-2 combines with J gene TRBJ1-2; 8 bases agree with TRBD1. V lost 4 bases, J lost 6 bases, and 10 bases stayed unmatched. Germline V gives CDR1 SGHTA, CDR2 FQGNSA. The CDR3 runs to 15 residues. This CDR3 is CASSSNRGSIDGYTF. CDR3 coding DNA: TGTGCCAGCAGCTCGAACAGGGGGAGTATAGATGGCTACACCTTC.

The rearrangement joins TRBV6-6 to TRBJ2-3, with TRBD2 matching 7 bases. Germline V gene data show CDR1 as MNHNY and CDR2 as SVGAGI (reference sequence). CDR3 length equals 15 residues. V lost 5 bases to trimming and J lost 3 bases; unmatched junction nucleotides: 8. The CDR3 bases are TGTGCCAGCAGTATCACGCGGGGGACGACAGATACGCAGTATTTT. The encoded protein is CASSITRGTTDTQYF.

CDR3 nucleotide sequence: TGTGCCAGTAGAATGAACAGGGATCAGGGTGAAGCTTTCTTT. Translation gives CASRMNRDQGEAFF. The V call is TRBV19, the J call TRBJ1-1, with D possibly being TRBD1 (6 bases). Looked up from germline, CDR1 is LNHDA and CDR2 is SQIVND (reference sequence). V shed 6 bases and J shed 7 bases, with 18 bases lying between them. The CDR3 spans 14 residues.

The rearrangement joins TRBV20-1 to TRBJ2-5, with 7 nucleotides matching TRBD2. The junction had 9 bases not matched to a gene; V was cut back by 6 bases and J by 11 bases. CDR3 length: 11 amino acids. Germline V gene sequence: CDR1 DFQATT, CDR2 SNEGSKA (reference sequence). This chain's CDR3 is CSANRLASQYF. The CDR3 nucleotides are TGCAGTGCGAACCGACTAGCCTCTCAGTACTTC.

The rearrangement joins TRBV5-1 to TRBJ2-7; 10 positions agree with TRBD1. Germline-derived CDR1 and CDR2 are SGHRS and YFSETQ. After removal of 5 bases from V and 0 bases from J, the junction contained 17 bases not matched to a gene. The CDR3 is made up of 19 amino acids. Here the CDR3 reads CASRSPPGQGLPNSYEQYF. CDR3 nucleotide sequence: TGCGCCAGCAGATCACCGCCGGGACAGGGGCTACCCAACTCCTACGAGCAGTACTTC.

This chain joins TRBV28 and TRBJ2-7; unclear D gene. From germline, CDR1 is MDHEN and CDR2 SYDVKM. This CDR3 region has 12 residues. Trimming shortened V by 5 bases and J by 6 bases, and 11 bases separated the two germline ends. The CDR3 nucleotides are TGTGCCAGCAGTCTCGTTAGTTCCGAGCAGTACTTC. Translating gives CASSLVSSEQYF.

J is TRBJ2-5 and V is TRBV6-1; TRBD1 or TRBD2 may be the D gene (5 bases each). V was clipped by 7 bases and J by 12 bases, with 18 bases between them. The CDR3 has 12 amino acids. Germline V lookup: CDR1 MNHNS, CDR2 SASEGT. The CDR3 region has the DNA TGTGCCAGCAAGTCACGGGACCCGAGGGAGTACTTC. Protein: CASKSRDPREYF.

The chain's CDR3 is CASRPASGNTIYF. CDR3 DNA sequence: TGTGCCAGCCGACCGGCCTCTGGAAACACCATATATTTT. The V gene is TRBV2, the J gene TRBJ1-3; D is unclear. V dropped 8 bases and J dropped 0 bases, with 8 bases sitting between them. The CDR3 spans 13 residues. CDR1 SNHLY and CDR2 FYNNEI come from the germline V gene.

The rearrangement uses TRBV5-1 and TRBJ1-2, with D possibly being TRBD1 (6 bases). Germline V gene sequence: CDR1 SGHRS, CDR2 YFSETQ. CDR3 length: 17 amino acids. Trimming removed 0 bases from V and 6 bases from J, with 21 bases in between. CDR3 sequence reads: CASSLGSKGGRDDGYTF. Written as DNA, the CDR3 is TGCGCCAGCAGCTTGGGCAGTAAGGGGGGCAGAGATGATGGCTACACCTTC.